The source of this T cell receptor beta chain is a study of T cells expressing NK-cell markers. TCRdb processed the 5' RACE reads again and assigns one entry to each CDR3 protein, with no DNA. This table holds approximately 170,000 distinct CDR3 sequences. Germline values: CDR1 MNHEY, CDR2 SMNVEV (reference sequence). The CDR3 length is 20 residues. The chain is built from TRBV27 and TRBJ2-3; TCRdb's D call of TRBD2 is untestable without DNA. The sequenced sample consisted of blood T cells: a sorted CD56 or NKG2C T cell subset, CD4+ or CD8+ T cells, or bulk PBMC T cells (not recorded which). This sequence was found in a man between 18 and 69 years old in good health. CDR3: CASIPLGTSGVNVLVDTQYF.